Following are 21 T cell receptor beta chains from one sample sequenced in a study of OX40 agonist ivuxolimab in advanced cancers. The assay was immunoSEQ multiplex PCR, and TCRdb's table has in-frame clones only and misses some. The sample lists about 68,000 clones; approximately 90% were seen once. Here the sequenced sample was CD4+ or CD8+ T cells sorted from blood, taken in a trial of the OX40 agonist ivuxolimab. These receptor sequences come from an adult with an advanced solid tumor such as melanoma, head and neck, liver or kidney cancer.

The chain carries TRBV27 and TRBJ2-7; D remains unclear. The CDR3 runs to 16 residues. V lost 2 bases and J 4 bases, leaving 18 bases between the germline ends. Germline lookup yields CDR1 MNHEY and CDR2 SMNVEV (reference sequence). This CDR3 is CASSLRQSIPLYEQYF. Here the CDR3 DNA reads TGTGCCAGCAGTTTAAGGCAGTCAATTCCTCTTTACGAGCAGTACTTC.

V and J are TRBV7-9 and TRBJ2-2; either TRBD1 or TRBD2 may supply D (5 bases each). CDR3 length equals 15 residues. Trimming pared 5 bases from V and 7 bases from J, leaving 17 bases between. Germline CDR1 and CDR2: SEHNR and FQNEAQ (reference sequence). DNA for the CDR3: TGTGCCAGCAGCCCCGGACGGGGACGGGTCGGGGAGCTGTTTTTT. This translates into CASSPGRGRVGELFF.

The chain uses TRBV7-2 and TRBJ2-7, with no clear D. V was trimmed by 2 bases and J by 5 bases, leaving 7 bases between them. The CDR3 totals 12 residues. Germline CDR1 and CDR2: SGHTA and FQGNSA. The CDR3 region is CASSLQSHEQYF. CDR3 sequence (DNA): TGTGCCAGCAGCTTACAGTCACACGAGCAGTACTTC.

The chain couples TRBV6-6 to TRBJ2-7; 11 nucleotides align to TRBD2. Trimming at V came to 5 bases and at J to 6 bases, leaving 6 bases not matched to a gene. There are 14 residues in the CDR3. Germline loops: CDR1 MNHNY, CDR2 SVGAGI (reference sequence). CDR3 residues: CASSPPGLAAEQYF. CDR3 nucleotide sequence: TGTGCCAGCAGTCCCCCGGGACTAGCGGCCGAGCAGTACTTC.

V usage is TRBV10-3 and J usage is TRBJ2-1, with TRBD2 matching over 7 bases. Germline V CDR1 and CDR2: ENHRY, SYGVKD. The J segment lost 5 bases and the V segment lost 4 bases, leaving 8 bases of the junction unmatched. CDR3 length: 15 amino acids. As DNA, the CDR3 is TGTGCCATCAGTGGAGGGGAGGGACTCGACAATGAGCAGTTCTTC. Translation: CAISGGEGLDNEQFF.

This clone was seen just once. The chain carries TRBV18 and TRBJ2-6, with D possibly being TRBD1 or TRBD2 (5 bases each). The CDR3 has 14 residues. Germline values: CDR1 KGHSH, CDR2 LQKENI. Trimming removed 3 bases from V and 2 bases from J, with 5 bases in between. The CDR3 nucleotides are TGTGCCAGCTCACCGGGACCTGGGGCCAACGTCCTGACTTTC. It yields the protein CASSPGPGANVLTF.

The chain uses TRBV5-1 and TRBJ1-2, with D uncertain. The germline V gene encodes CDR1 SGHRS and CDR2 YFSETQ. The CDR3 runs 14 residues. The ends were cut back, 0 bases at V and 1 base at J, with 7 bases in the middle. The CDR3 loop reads CASSLEALNYGYTF. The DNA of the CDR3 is TGCGCCAGCAGCTTGGAGGCGCTTAACTATGGCTACACCTTC.

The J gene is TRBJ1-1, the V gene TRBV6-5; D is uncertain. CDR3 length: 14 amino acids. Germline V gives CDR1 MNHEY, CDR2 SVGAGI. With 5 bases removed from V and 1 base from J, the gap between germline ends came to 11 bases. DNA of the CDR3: TGTGCCAGCAGTATGGAGGTTGGGAACACTGAAGCTTTCTTT. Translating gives CASSMEVGNTEAFF.

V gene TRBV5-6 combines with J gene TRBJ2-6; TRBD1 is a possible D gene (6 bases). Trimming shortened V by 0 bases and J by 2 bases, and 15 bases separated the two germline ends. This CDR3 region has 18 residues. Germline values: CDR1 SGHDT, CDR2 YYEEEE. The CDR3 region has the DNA TGTGCCAGCAGCTTGGATCGTGGACAGCGCCCTGGGGCCAACGTCCTGACTTTC. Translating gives CASSLDRGQRPGANVLTF.

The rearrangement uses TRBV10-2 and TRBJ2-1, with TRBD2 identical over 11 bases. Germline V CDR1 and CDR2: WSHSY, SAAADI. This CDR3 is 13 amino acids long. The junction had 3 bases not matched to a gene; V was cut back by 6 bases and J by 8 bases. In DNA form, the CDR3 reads TGCGCCAGCAGGACTAGCGGGAAAGATGAGCAGTTCTTC. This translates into CASRTSGKDEQFF.

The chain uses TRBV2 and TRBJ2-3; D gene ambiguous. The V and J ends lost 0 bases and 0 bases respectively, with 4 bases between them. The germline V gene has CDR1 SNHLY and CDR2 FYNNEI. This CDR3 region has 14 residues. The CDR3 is CASSEATSTDTQYF. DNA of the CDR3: TGTGCCAGCAGTGAAGCGACTAGCACAGATACGCAGTATTTT.

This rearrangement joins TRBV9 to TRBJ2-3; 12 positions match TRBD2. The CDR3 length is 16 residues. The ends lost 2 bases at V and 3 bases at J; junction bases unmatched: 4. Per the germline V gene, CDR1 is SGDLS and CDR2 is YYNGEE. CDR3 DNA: TGTGCCAGCAGCGTCTCTAGCGGGAGGGTGACAGATACGCAGTATTTT. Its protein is CASSVSSGRVTDTQYF.

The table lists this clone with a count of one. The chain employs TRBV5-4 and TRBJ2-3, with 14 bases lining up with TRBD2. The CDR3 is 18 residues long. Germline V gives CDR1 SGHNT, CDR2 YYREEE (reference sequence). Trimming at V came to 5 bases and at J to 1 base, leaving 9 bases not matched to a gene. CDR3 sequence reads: CASRRGLAGAWGTDTQYF. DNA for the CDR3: TGTGCCAGCAGACGGGGACTAGCGGGAGCATGGGGCACAGATACGCAGTATTTT.

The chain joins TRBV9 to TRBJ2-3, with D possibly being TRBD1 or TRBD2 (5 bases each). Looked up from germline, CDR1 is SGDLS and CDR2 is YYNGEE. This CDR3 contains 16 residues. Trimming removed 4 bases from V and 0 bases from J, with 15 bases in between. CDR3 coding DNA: TGTGCCAGCAGCCCAGACGGGGCCGCCAGCACAGATACGCAGTATTTT. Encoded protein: CASSPDGAASTDTQYF.

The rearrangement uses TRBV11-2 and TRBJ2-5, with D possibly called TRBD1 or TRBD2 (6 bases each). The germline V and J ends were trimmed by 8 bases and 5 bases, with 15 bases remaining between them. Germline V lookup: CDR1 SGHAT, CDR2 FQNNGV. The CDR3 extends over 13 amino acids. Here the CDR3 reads CASRQDYYETQYF. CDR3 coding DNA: TGTGCCAGCCGACAGGACTATTACGAGACCCAGTACTTC.

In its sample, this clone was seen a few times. The CDR3 is CATSRDLGQGLVNEQFF. The CDR3 coding sequence is TGTGCCACCAGCAGAGATCTAGGACAGGGGCTGGTGAATGAGCAGTTCTTC. The V and J genes are TRBV15 and TRBJ2-1; TRBD1 matches 9 bases. CDR1 and CDR2 from the germline V gene are LNHNV and YYDKDF (reference sequence). J gave up 7 bases and V 0 bases, and 10 bases lay outside the gene matches. The CDR3 is made up of 17 amino acids. Complete variable domain (other parts from reference TRBV15 and TRBJ2-1): DAMVIQNPRYQVTQFGKPVTLSCSQTLNHNVMYWYQQKSSQAPKLLFHYYDKDFNNEADTPDNFQSRRPNTSFCFLDIRSPGLGDTAMYLCATSRDLGQGLVNEQFFGPGTRLTVL.

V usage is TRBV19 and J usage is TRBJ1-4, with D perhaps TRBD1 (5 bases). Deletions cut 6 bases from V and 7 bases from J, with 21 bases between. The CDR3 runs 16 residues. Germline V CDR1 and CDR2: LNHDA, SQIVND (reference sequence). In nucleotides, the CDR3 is TGTGCCAGTAGAACCCGCTTTCGAGGGGCTGGTGAAAAACTGTTTTTT. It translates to CASRTRFRGAGEKLFF.

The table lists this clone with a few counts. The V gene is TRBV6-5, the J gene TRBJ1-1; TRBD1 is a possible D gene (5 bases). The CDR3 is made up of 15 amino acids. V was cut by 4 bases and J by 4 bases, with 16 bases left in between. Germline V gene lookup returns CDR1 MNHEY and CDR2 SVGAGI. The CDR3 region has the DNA TGTGCCAGCAGTTCATACGGGGGGGGAGGCACTGAAGCTTTCTTT. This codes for CASSSYGGGGTEAFF.

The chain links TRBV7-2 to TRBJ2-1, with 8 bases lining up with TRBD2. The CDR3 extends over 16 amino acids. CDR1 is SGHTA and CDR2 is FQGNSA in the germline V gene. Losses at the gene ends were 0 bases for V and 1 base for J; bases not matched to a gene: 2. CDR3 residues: CASSLAGTRSYNEQFF. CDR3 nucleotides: TGTGCCAGCAGCTTAGCCGGGACTAGATCCTACAATGAGCAGTTCTTC. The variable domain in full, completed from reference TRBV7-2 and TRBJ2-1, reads GAGVSQSPSNKVTEKGKDVELRCDPISGHTALYWYRQSLGQGLEFLIYFQGNSAPDKSGLPSDRFSAERTGGSVSTLTIQRTQQEDSAVYLCASSLAGTRSYNEQFFGPGTRLTVL.

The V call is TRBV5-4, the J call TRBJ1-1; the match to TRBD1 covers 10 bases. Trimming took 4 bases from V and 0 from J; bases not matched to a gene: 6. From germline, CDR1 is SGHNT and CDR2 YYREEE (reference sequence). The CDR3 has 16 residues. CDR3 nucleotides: TGTGCCAGCAGCCACCGGACAGGGGGGATGAACACTGAAGCTTTCTTT. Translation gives CASSHRTGGMNTEAFF.

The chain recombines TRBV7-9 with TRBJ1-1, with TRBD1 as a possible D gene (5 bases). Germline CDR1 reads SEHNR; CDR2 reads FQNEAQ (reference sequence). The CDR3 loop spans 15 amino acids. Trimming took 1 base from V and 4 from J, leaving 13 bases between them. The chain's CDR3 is CASSLVGGIRTEAFF. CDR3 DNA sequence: TGTGCCAGCAGCTTAGTTGGGGGGATTCGCACTGAAGCTTTCTTT. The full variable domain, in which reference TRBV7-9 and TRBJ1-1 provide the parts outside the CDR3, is DTGVSQNPRHKITKRGQNVTFRCDPISEHNRLYWYRQTLGQGPEFLTYFQNEAQLEKSRLLSDRFSAERPKGSFSTLEIQRTEQGDSAMYLCASSLVGGIRTEAFFGQGTRLTVV.